This TCR beta chain was documented in a study of T cell responses to AZD1222 COVID-19 vaccine (dated by TCRdb to about 2021). About the full investigation: AZD1222 recipients given second doses at about 4 weeks or at about 12 weeks were pooled, since spike-specific TCR depth and breadth were not found to differ between the two schedules. A total of just over 230 trial participants underwent TCR sequencing, of whom about 200 had received two doses of AZD1222 and roughly 26 had received two doses of the MenACWY control vaccine. Trial participants were enrolled into age subgroups of 18-55, 56-69 and 70-plus years, which contained about 150, 28 and 57 TCR-sequenced participants, respectively.

The CDR3 regions of human TCRbeta chains were subjected to immunosequencing. Regarding the original processing steps: Repertoire TCRs were checked for matches against a reference library of SARS-CoV-2-specific TCRs that had been generated using the MIRA antigen-specificity platform. Breadth meant the fraction of unique TCRs that were SARS-CoV-2-associated, whereas depth meant the fraction of total T cells that were SARS-CoV-2-associated. Using the MIRA data, each spike-specific TCR was mapped to the spike region that the TCR reacts to and placed in a CD4 or CD8 class. Log10-transformed breadth and depth values were compared by one-way ANOVA with Sidak's multiple comparisons tests. Entries here come from immuneACCESS through TCRdb and include only in-frame sequences with V and J called. Some clones fail to appear in such tables; in the studies checked, an unresolved V gene covers under half of the shortfall, and the cause of the remainder is unknown. For V, J and clone size, that table is used; D and trimming come from the DNA. Across this sample there are just over 60,000 clones, with roughly three quarters seen only once. The ten largest clonotypes hold over 13% of the sample.

About this clone itself: Its antigen is not yet known. The input lacks base qualities; no much larger clone sits a single base away.

The time point label on this specimen signifies: baseline before first vaccination. Vaccinee samples came from UK trials COV001 and COV002, including a single-blind randomized controlled phase 2/3 trial of AZD1222 (ChAdOx1 nCoV-19) in healthy adults. For TCRbeta chain sequencing, PBMC samples were collected from trial participants at day 0 and at day 28 after the second dose. The CDR3 spans 13 residues, from the cysteine through the phenylalanine. Left in the record is the CDR3 DNA by itself, 39 bases read in frame from the first base. Taken from the germline V gene (reference sequence), the CDR1 and CDR2 loops are MNHEY and SMNVEV. V gives up 3 bases and J gives up 2 bases, and the segment between their germline ends measures 7 bases. General findings and caveats noted by the study authors: Vaccine-associated CD4 TCRs spanned the whole spike protein, with dominant responses in regions 160-218 and 743-854. Conclusions about previously exposed vaccinees are limited because only six or seven AZD1222 recipients were SARS-CoV-2 seropositive at baseline. Nearly half of unique spike-specific TCRs reportedly recognized epitopes outside regions mutated in the B.1.351 and B.1.1.7 variants. Because no day 14 peak-response samples were available, repertoires were characterized only after the peak T cell response. Participants were mostly white British and included more females than males, and it was suggested by the authors that clonal diversity may have been underestimated. The 56-69-year group was small, and its depth increase did not reach significance, likely because of low power. A significant rise in spike-specific TCR breadth and depth was observed after two AZD1222 doses relative to day 0 and relative to MenACWY recipients.

The rearrangement combines TRBV27 with TRBJ1-2; the D gene assignment is ambiguous. The receptor's source is an adult in good health. This specimen consisted of peripheral blood, obtained on day 0 of AZD1222 vaccination. The DNA sequence is as follows: TGTGCCAGCAGTTTTACATGGAACTATGGCTACACCTTC. The encoded protein is CASSFTWNYGYTF.